These 25 T cell receptor beta chains share one sample of origin, sequenced in a study of blood T cell repertoires in COVID-19. TCRdb's table, derived via immunoSEQ multiplex PCR, lists solely in-frame clones and lacks some. The top ten clones hold approximately 12% of a sample with about 82,000 clones, 75% to 85% of them seen once. Sequencing was done on a sample of peripheral blood. Receptors originate from a woman in her thirties or forties with active or convalescent COVID-19.

The chain carries TRBV20-1 and TRBJ2-7; 7 bases match TRBD2. After removal of 3 bases from V and 0 bases from J, the junction contained 2 bases not matched to a gene. This CDR3 comprises 13 residues. CDR1 is DFQATT and CDR2 is SNEGSKA in the germline V gene (reference sequence). CDR3 in amino acids: CSASTSDSYEQYF. CDR3 nucleotides: TGCAGTGCTAGTACTAGCGACTCCTACGAGCAGTACTTC.

CDR3 nucleotide sequence: TGTGCCAGCAGTGCCGGGACAGCCATTCTCTATGGCTACACCTTC. It translates to CASSAGTAILYGYTF. This rearrangement joins TRBV28 to TRBJ1-2; 7 bases agree with TRBD1. The CDR3 totals 15 residues. V dropped 5 bases and J dropped 4; count of bases not matched to a gene: 10. Germline V gene data show CDR1 as MDHEN and CDR2 as SYDVKM.

The rearrangement joins TRBV11-2 to TRBJ2-7; 8 bases agree with TRBD2. Per germline, CDR1 SGHAT and CDR2 FQNNGV. The V segment lost 0 bases and the J segment 3 bases; nucleotides outside the gene matches: 1. There are 14 residues in the CDR3. The CDR3: CASSLESGGYEQYF. The CDR3, as DNA: TGTGCCAGCAGCTTAGAGAGCGGGGGCTACGAGCAGTACTTC.

This clone showed up just once. This sequence joins TRBV28 and TRBJ2-6; D unclear. Trimming removed 6 bases at V and 3 bases at J, with 9 bases between. This CDR3 region has 14 residues. Germline CDR1 and CDR2: MDHEN and SYDVKM. The CDR3, as DNA: TGTGCCAGCAGCCAGCGTAGTGGGGCCAACGTCCTGACTTTC. The encoded protein is CASSQRSGANVLTF.

The gene calls are TRBV28 and TRBJ2-5; D not certain. Germline V CDR1 and CDR2: MDHEN, SYDVKM. Trimming took 5 bases from V and 6 from J, leaving 19 bases between them. This CDR3 region has 15 residues. CDR3 amino acids: CASSPADTRYQTQYF. The CDR3 DNA reads as TGTGCCAGCAGTCCTGCAGACACCCGGTACCAGACCCAGTACTTC.

The genes are TRBV18 and TRBJ1-4, with D unresolved. Trimming left V 4 bases short and J 7 bases short, with 13 bases between. The CDR3 covers 14 residues. Germline lookup yields CDR1 KGHSH and CDR2 LQKENI. The DNA for the CDR3 is TGTGCCAGCTCACGCGGACGGGCGGGTGAAAAACTGTTTTTT. This encodes CASSRGRAGEKLFF.

This clone was counted once. The chain employs TRBV15 and TRBJ2-5; TRBD1 might be the D (6 bases). Germline V CDR1 and CDR2: LNHNV, YYDKDF (reference sequence). This CDR3 region has 13 residues. V was trimmed by 5 bases and J by 7 bases, leaving 14 bases between them. The CDR3 nucleotides are TGTGCCACCAGCTCACAGGGCTTGGGGACCCAGTACTTC. The encoded protein is CATSSQGLGTQYF.

This clone turned up a few times. The chain couples TRBV21-1 to TRBJ1-5. TRBV21-1 is flagged as a pseudogene. This CDR3 has 21 amino acids. This CDR3 reads CASSIGEAFMGGDLGNQPQHF. The CDR3 DNA sequence: TGTGCCAGCAGCATTGGGGAGGCCTTCATGGGAGGTGATCTGGGCAATCAGCCCCAGCATTTT.

This clone was found once. This chain joins TRBV27 and TRBJ2-2; D call uncertain. Germline CDR1 MNHEY, CDR2 SMNVEV (reference sequence). The V and J ends lost 2 bases and 2 bases respectively, with 9 bases between them. This CDR3 contains 15 residues. The CDR3 nucleotides read TGTGCCAGCAGTTTAGCGTGGTCCAACACCGGGGAGCTGTTTTTT. This translates into CASSLAWSNTGELFF.

Here the CDR3 reads CASSLRLAGVPTDTQYF. CDR3 bases: TGTGCCAGCAGCTTAAGACTAGCGGGAGTCCCCACAGATACGCAGTATTTT. The V call is TRBV7-2, the J call TRBJ2-3; 12 bases are shared with TRBD2. Germline CDR1 is SGHTA and CDR2 is FQGNSA. The CDR3 runs to 17 residues. V trimming: 2 bases; J trimming: 2 bases; junction bases outside the gene matches: 5. The entire variable domain, with the rest obtained from reference TRBV7-2 and TRBJ2-3, is as follows: GAGVSQSPSNKVTEKGKDVELRCDPISGHTALYWYRQSLGQGLEFLIYFQGNSAPDKSGLPSDRFSAERTGGSVSTLTIQRTQQEDSAVYLCASSLRLAGVPTDTQYFGPGTRLTVL.

The rearrangement links TRBV11-2 to TRBJ2-5; perhaps TRBD1 as D (5 bases). CDR1 is SGHAT and CDR2 is FQNNGV in the germline V gene. The CDR3 extends over 13 amino acids. V was clipped by 4 bases and J by 9 bases, with 15 bases between them. This CDR3 is CASSSTVSGSQYF. In DNA form, the CDR3 reads TGTGCCAGCAGCTCGACAGTCTCAGGGTCCCAGTACTTC.

The rearrangement uses TRBV5-6 and TRBJ1-6, with D maybe TRBD1 (6 bases). The CDR3 is 12 residues long. CDR1 and CDR2 from the germline V gene are SGHDT and YYEEEE. V was cut by 4 bases and J by 14 bases, with 13 bases left in between. CDR3 in DNA: TGTGCCAGCAGCATGGGGGCCTTAGCCCTCCACTTT. Translation: CASSMGALALHF. The entire variable domain, with the rest obtained from reference TRBV5-6 and TRBJ1-6, is as follows: DAGVTQSPTHLIKTRGQQVTLRCSPKSGHDTVSWYQQALGQGPQFIFQYYEEEERQRGNFPDRFSGHQFPNYSSELNVNALLLGDSALYLCASSMGALALHFGNGTRLTVT.

The chain uses TRBV5-5 and TRBJ1-4, with a tentative D call TRBD1 (6 bases). The CDR3 has 17 amino acids. Germline assignment: CDR1 SGHKS and CDR2 YYEKEE (reference sequence). Trimming left V 3 bases short and J 8 bases short, with 23 bases between. CDR3 DNA sequence: TGTGCCAGCAGCTCCCTCGCGGGGGCAGGGTCAGGAGAAAAACTGTTTTTT. Amino acids: CASSSLAGAGSGEKLFF.

The chain combines TRBV7-2 with TRBJ1-1, with D unresolved. The germline V and J ends were trimmed by 1 base and 11 bases, with 20 bases remaining between them. This CDR3 has 15 amino acids. Germline loops: CDR1 SGHTA, CDR2 FQGNSA. The CDR3 reads CASSLEAAGRPRAFF. CDR3 bases: TGTGCCAGCAGCTTAGAGGCGGCGGGCAGGCCCAGGGCTTTCTTT.

The chain combines TRBV7-3 with TRBJ2-2; D perhaps matches TRBD1 (7 bases). This CDR3 comprises 15 residues. Germline-derived CDR1 and CDR2 are SGHTA and FQGTGA. The V and J ends lost 5 bases and 5 bases respectively, with 15 bases between them. DNA for the CDR3: TGTGCCAGCAGCCGAGGGGGGACAGTGACCGGGGAGCTGTTTTTT. Amino acids: CASSRGGTVTGELFF.

The J gene is TRBJ1-1, the V gene TRBV5-1; no firm D call. Germline V CDR1 and CDR2: SGHRS, YFSETQ. Trimming took off 1 base at V and 2 bases at J, with 6 bases between the two ends. This CDR3 contains 13 residues. The DNA of the CDR3 is TGCGCCAGCAGCTTGTTCGGTAACACTGAAGCTTTCTTT. Residues: CASSLFGNTEAFF.

The rearrangement links TRBV6-6 to TRBJ1-1; TRBD1 agrees at 7 bases. Per germline, CDR1 MNHNY and CDR2 SVGAGI (reference sequence). V shed 5 bases and J 0 bases; nucleotides not matched to a gene: 9. The CDR3 sequence is 16 residues long. The CDR3 sequence: CASSTPGGRMNTEAFF. The CDR3 DNA reads as TGTGCCAGCAGTACTCCAGGGGGGCGGATGAACACTGAAGCTTTCTTT.

The CDR3 DNA reads as TGTGCCAGTAACGATCAGGGGTCTGGGGCCAACGTCCTGACTTTC. Its translation: CASNDQGSGANVLTF. The genes are TRBV19 and TRBJ2-6; TRBD1 is a possible D gene (6 bases). The CDR3 spans 15 residues. The germline CDR1 and CDR2 sequences are LNHDA and SQIVND (reference sequence). The ends were cut back, 7 bases at V and 1 base at J, with 11 bases in the middle.

This clone was observed a few times. This rearrangement joins TRBV4-1 to TRBJ2-7; D not resolved. CDR1 is MGHRA, CDR2 YSYEKL, per germline. CDR3 length equals 12 residues. Trimming stripped 0 bases from V and 7 bases from J, with 7 bases between. CDR3 bases: TGCGCCAGCAGCCAAGAGGTCGGGGAGCAGTACTTC. This translates into CASSQEVGEQYF.

The chain couples TRBV6-6 to TRBJ1-1, with a tentative D call TRBD1 (5 bases). Germline values: CDR1 MNHNY, CDR2 SVGAGI (reference sequence). Trimming left V 5 bases short and J 4 bases short, with 23 bases between. This CDR3 is 17 amino acids long. The CDR3 DNA sequence: TGTGCCAGCAGTCCCCGCTACACGACAGCGCGGGGCACTGAAGCTTTCTTT. This codes for CASSPRYTTARGTEAFF.

The V and J genes are TRBV3-1 (or the pseudogene TRBV3-2) and TRBJ2-4; TRBD2 might be the D (5 bases). Germline lookup yields CDR1 LGHDT and CDR2 YNNKEL (reference sequence). This CDR3 is built from 15 residues. Trimming took off 5 bases at V and 0 bases at J, with 11 bases between the two ends. As DNA, the CDR3 is TGTGCCAGCAGCAGGACTTCTCTAGCCAAAAACATTCAGTACTTC. Its translation: CASSRTSLAKNIQYF.

The V gene is TRBV18, the J gene TRBJ1-2, with 7 bases lining up with TRBD1. Germline V lookup: CDR1 KGHSH, CDR2 LQKENI. V dropped 2 bases and J dropped 4; count of bases not matched to a gene: 7. This CDR3 region has 15 residues. The CDR3: CASSPGPGQLYGYTF. CDR3 DNA: TGTGCCAGCTCACCAGGCCCGGGACAGCTCTATGGCTACACCTTC.

This clone was recorded only once. The V gene is TRBV11-2, the J gene TRBJ2-7; D unresolved. CDR1 SGHAT and CDR2 FQNNGV come from the germline V gene. V lost 3 bases to trimming and J lost 4 bases, with 10 bases between them. The CDR3 is 13 residues long. This chain's CDR3 is CASSFSPTYEQYF. Here the CDR3 DNA reads TGTGCCAGCAGCTTTTCTCCAACATACGAGCAGTACTTC.

V gene TRBV10-1 combines with J gene TRBJ1-1, with D maybe TRBD1 (5 bases). Trimming took 2 bases from V and 1 from J, leaving 20 bases between them. The germline V gene encodes CDR1 WNHNN and CDR2 SYGVQD (reference sequence). The CDR3 totals 18 residues. Here the CDR3 reads CASSEGGQGVGTNTEAFF. For the CDR3, the DNA is TGCGCCAGCAGTGAGGGCGGACAAGGGGTCGGAACGAACACTGAAGCTTTCTTT.

The chain employs TRBV11-2 and TRBJ2-1; a possible D gene is TRBD1 (6 bases). The germline V gene has CDR1 SGHAT and CDR2 FQNNGV. The V and J ends lost 5 bases and 4 bases respectively, with 18 bases between them. The CDR3 runs to 16 residues. CDR3 nucleotides: TGTGCCAGCAGCCCCGTACAGGGCCTCTTTTACAATGAGCAGTTCTTC. Its translation is CASSPVQGLFYNEQFF.